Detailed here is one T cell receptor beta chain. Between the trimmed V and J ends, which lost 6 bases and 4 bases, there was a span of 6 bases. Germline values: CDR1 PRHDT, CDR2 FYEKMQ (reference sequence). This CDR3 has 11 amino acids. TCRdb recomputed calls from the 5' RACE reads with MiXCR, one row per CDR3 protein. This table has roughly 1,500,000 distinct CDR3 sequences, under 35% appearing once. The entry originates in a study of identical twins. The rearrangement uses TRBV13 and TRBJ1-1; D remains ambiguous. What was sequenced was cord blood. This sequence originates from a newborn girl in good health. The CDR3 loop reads CASSPSTEAFF. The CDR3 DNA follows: TGTGCCAGCAGTCCGTCCACTGAAGCTTTCTTT.